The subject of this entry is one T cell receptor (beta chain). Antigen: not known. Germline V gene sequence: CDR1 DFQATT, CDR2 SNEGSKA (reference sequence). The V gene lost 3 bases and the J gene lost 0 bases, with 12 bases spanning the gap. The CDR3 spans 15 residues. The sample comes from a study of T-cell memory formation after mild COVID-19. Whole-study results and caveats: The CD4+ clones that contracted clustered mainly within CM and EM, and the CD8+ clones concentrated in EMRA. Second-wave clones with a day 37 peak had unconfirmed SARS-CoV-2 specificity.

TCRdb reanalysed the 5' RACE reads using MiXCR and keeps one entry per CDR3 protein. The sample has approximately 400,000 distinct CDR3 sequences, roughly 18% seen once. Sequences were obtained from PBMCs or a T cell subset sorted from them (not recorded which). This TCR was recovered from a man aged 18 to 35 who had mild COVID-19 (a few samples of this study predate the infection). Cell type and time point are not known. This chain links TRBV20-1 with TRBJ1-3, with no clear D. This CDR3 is CSASPVRHSGNTIYF. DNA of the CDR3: TGCAGTGCTAGTCCTGTGCGGCACTCTGGAAACACCATATATTTT.